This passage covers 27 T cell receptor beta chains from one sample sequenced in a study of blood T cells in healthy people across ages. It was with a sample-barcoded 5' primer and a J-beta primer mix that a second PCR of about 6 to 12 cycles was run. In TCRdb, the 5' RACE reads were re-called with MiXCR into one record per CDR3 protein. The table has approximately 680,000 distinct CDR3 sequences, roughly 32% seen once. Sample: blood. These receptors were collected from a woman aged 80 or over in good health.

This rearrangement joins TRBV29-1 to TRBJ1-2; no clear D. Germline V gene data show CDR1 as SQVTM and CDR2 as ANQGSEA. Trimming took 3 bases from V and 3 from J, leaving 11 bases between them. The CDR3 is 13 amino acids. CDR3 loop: CSVDGLRDYGYTF. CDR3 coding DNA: TGCAGCGTTGACGGCCTGAGGGACTATGGCTACACCTTC.

This chain's CDR3 is CSAGLFGQKQFF. Here the CDR3 DNA reads TGCAGTGCTGGCTTGTTTGGACAAAAGCAGTTCTTC. This chain joins TRBV20-1 and TRBJ2-1; D possibly corresponds to TRBD1 (5 bases). This CDR3 has 12 amino acids. Trimming shortened V by 5 bases and J by 11 bases, and 16 bases separated the two germline ends. Germline V CDR1 and CDR2: DFQATT, SNEGSKA (reference sequence).

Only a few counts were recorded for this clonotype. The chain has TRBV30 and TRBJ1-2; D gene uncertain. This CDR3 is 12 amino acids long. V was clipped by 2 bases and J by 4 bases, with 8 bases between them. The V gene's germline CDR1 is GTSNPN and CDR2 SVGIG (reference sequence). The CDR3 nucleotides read TGTGCCTGGAGTTCGGGCGGCTATGGCTACACCTTC. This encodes CAWSSGGYGYTF.

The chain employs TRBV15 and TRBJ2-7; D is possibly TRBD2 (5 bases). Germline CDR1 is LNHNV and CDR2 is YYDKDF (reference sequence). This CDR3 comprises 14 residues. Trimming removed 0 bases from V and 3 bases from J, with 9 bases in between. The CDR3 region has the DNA TGTGCCACCAGCAGAGAACGGAGGAACTACGAGCAGTACTTC. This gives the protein CATSRERRNYEQYF. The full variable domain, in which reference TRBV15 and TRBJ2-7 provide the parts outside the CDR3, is DAMVIQNPRYQVTQFGKPVTLSCSQTLNHNVMYWYQQKSSQAPKLLFHYYDKDFNNEADTPDNFQSRRPNTSFCFLDIRSPGLGDTAMYLCATSRERRNYEQYFGPGTRLTVT.

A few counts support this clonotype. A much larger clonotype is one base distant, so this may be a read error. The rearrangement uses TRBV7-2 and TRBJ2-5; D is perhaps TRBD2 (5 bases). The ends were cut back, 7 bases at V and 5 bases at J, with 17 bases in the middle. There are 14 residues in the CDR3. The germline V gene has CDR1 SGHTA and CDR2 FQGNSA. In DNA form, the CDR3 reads TGTGCCAGCACCCGTGCTAGCTTAGGCGAGACCCAGTACTTC. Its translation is CASTRASLGETQYF.

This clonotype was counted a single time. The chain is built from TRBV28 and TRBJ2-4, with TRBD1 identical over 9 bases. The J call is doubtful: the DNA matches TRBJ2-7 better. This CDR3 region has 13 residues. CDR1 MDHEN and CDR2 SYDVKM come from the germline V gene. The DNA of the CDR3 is TGTGCCAGCTATCTGACAGGGGGCTACGAGCAGTACTTC. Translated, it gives CASYLTGGYEQYF.

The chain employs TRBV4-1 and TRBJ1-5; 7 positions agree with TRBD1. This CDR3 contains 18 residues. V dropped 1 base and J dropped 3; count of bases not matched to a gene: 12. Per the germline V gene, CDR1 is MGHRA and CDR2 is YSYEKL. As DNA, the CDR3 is TGCGCCAGCAGCCAAGGTAGGGCACAGGGGAATCTCAATCAGCCCCAGCATTTT. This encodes CASSQGRAQGNLNQPQHF.

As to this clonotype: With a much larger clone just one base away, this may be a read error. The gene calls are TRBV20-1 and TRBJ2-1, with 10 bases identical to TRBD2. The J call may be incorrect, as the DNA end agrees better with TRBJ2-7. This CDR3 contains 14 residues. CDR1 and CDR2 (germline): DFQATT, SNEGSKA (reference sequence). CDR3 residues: CSARLAGGYNEQYF. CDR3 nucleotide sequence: TGCAGTGCTCGGTTAGCGGGGGGCTACAATGAGCAGTACTTC.

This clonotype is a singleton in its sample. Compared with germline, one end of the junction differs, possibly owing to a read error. CDR3 sequence reads: CASNQVGGEGNEQFF. The CDR3 DNA reads as TGTGCCAGCAACCAAGTCGGGGGGGAGGGCAATGAGCAGTTCTTC. The chain combines TRBV4-2 with TRBJ2-1, with TRBD2 matching 8 bases. This CDR3 contains 15 residues. The germline V gene has CDR1 LGHNA and CDR2 YNFKEQ.

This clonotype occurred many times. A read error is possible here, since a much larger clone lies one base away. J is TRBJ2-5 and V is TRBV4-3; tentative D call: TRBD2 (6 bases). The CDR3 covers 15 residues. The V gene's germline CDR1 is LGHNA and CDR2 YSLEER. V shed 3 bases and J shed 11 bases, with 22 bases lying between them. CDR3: CASSQQGGYSNEQYF. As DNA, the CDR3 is TGCGCCAGCAGCCAGCAAGGAGGGTATTCAAATGAGCAGTACTTC.

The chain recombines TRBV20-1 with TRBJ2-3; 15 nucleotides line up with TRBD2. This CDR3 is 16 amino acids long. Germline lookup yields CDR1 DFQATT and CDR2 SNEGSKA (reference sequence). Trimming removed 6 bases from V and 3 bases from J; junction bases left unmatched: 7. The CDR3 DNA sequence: TGCAGTGCGGGACTAGCGGGAGGTAGTATGACAGATACGCAGTATTTT. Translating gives CSAGLAGGSMTDTQYF.

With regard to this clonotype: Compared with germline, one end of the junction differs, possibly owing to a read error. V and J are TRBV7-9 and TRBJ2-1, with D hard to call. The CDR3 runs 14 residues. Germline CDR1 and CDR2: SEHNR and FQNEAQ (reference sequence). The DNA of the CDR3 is TGTACCAGCAGCTTAGGCGGAAGCTCCTACGAGCAGTTCTTC. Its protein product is CTSSLGGSSYEQFF.

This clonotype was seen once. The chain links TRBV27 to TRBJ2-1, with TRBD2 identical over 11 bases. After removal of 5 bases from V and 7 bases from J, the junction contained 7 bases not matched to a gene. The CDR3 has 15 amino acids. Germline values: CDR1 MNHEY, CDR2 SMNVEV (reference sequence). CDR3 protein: CASSVPSGGLNEQFF. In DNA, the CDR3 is TGTGCCAGCAGTGTACCTAGCGGGGGGCTGAATGAGCAGTTCTTC.

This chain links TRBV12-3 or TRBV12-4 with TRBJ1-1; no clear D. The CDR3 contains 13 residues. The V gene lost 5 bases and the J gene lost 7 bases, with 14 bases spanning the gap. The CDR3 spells CASSPRERREAFF. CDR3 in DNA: TGTGCCAGCAGTCCCCGAGAGAGGCGTGAAGCTTTCTTT.

The CDR3 region is CASSLSRFLGYGCTF. The CDR3 DNA reads TGTGCCAGCAGCTTATCCCGATTCCTTGGCTATGGTTGCACCTTC. The J gene is TRBJ1-2, the V gene TRBV7-2; D unresolved. Trimming left V 2 bases short and J 13 bases short, with 23 bases between. Germline CDR1 SGHTA, CDR2 FQGNSA. The CDR3 is 15 amino acids.

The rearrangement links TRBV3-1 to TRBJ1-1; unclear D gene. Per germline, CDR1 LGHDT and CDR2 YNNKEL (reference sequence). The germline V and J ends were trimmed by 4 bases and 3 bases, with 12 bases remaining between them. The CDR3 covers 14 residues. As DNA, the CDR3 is TGTGCCAGCAGCCCGGAACAGCGAGACACTGAAGCTTTCTTT. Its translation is CASSPEQRDTEAFF.

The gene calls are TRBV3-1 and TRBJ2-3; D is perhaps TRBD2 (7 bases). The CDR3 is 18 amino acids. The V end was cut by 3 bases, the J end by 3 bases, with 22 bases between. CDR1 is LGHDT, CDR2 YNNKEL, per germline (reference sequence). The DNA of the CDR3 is TGTGCCAGCAGCCACCAGCTTGTACGGGGGGCAGGGACAGATACGCAGTATTTT. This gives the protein CASSHQLVRGAGTDTQYF.

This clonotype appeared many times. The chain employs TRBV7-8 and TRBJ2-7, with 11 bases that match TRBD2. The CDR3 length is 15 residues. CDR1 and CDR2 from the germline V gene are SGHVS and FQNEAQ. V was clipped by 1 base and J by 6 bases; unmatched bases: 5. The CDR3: CASSLGSSGGLEQYF. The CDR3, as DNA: TGTGCCAGCAGCTTAGGTTCTAGCGGGGGGCTCGAGCAGTACTTC.

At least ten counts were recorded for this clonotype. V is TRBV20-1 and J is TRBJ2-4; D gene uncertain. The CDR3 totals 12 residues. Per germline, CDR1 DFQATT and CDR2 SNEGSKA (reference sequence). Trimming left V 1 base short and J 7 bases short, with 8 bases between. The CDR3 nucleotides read TGCAGTGCTAGAGGGCCAGGTAACATTCAGTACTTC. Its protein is CSARGPGNIQYF.

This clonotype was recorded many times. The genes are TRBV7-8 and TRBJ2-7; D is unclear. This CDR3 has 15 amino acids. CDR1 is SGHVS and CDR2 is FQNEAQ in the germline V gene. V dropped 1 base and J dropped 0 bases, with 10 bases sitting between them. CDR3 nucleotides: TGTGCCAGCAGCTTAGGTCAAGCCGGCTCCTACGAGCAGTACTTC. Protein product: CASSLGQAGSYEQYF.

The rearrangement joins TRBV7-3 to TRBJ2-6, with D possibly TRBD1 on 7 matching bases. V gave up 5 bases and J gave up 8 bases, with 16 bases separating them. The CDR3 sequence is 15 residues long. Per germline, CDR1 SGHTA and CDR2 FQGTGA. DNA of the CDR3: TGTGCCAGCAGCGGGACAGCGGGCCGGACCAACGTCCTGACTTTC. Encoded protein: CASSGTAGRTNVLTF.

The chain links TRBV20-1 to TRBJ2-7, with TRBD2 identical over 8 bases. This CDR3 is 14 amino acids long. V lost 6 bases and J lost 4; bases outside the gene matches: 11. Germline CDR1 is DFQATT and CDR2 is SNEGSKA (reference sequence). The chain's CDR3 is CSAPTGGATYEQYF. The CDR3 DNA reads TGCAGTGCCCCGACCGGGGGGGCCACTTACGAGCAGTACTTC.

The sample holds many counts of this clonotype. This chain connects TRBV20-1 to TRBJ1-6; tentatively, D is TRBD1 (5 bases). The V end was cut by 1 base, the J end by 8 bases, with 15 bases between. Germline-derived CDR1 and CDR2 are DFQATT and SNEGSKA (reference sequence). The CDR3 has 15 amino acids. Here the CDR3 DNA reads TGCAGTGCTAGAGGTTTGCAGGGTAGTCATTCACCCCTCCACTTT. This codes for CSARGLQGSHSPLHF.

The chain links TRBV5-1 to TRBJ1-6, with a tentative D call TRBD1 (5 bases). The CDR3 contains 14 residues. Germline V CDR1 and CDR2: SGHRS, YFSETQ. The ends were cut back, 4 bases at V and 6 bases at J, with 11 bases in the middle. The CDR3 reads CASSEDTFNSPLHF. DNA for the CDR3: TGCGCCAGCAGCGAGGACACCTTTAATTCACCCCTCCACTTT.

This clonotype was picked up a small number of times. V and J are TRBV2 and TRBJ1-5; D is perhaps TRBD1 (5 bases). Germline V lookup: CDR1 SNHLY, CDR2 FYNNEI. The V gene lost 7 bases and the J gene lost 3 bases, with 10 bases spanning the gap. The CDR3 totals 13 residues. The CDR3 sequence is CASMAGYNQPQHF. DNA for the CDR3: TGTGCCAGCATGGCAGGGTACAATCAGCCCCAGCATTTT.

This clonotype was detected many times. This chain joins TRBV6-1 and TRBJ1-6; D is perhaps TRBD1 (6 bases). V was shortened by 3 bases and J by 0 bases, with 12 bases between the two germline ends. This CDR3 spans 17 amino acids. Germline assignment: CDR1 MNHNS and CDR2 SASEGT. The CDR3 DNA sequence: TGTGCCAGCAGTGACGCAGGGGCCAGCTCCTATAATTCACCCCTCCACTTT. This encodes CASSDAGASSYNSPLHF.

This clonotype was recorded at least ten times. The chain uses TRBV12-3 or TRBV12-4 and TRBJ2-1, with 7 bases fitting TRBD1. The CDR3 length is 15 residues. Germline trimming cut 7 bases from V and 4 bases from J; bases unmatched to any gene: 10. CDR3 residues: CASTTVGTEYNEQFF. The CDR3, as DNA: TGTGCCAGCACTACCGTCGGGACAGAGTACAATGAGCAGTTCTTC.